Listed below are T cell receptor beta chains from one sample, sequenced in a study of T-cell memory formation after mild COVID-19. From the 5' RACE reads, TCRdb called clonotypes with MiXCR, one entry per CDR3 protein. The repertoire holds about 340,000 distinct CDR3 sequences, with 20% to 25% as singletons. The source material was PBMCs or a T cell subset sorted from them (not recorded which). Receptors originate from a man aged 18 to 30 who had mild COVID-19 (a few samples of this study predate the infection). Cell type and time point are not known. Both conserved end residues are part of each CDR3. The D gene is left open where the match is weak. Where a row states a size, it is once, few, many or the class of an expanded clone; other rows omit it.

abundance | d_gene | j_gene | v_gene | CDR3nt | CDR3aa
NA | NA | TRBJ2-3 | TRBV5-1 | TGCGCCAGCAGCCTGCAACTAGCAGATACGCAGTATTTT | CASSLQLADTQYF
few | NA | TRBJ2-6 | TRBV7-6 | TGTGCCAGCAGCTTATTATCGGCAGGGACCTTTGTCCCTGGGGCCAACGTCCTGACTTTC | CASSLLSAGTFVPGANVLTF
NA | NA | TRBJ1-3 | TRBV4-3 | TGCGCCAGCAGCCAAGATCAGTGGTCGGCGCCAAGCTCTGGAAACACCATATATTTT | CASSQDQWSAPSSGNTIYF
NA | NA | TRBJ2-5 | TRBV5-1 | TGCGCCAGCAGCCGGAACCCCGGGACGGGGATAGAGACCCAGTACTTC | CASSRNPGTGIETQYF
few | TRBD1 | TRBJ2-5 | TRBV7-2 | TGTGCCAGCAGCTTAGCGTACAGGGGTAATATCCAAGAGACCCAGTACTTC | CASSLAYRGNIQETQYF
many | NA | TRBJ1-1 | TRBV5-1 | TGCGCCAGCAGCTTGGGGGGTCCCGGGGGCATGAACACTGAAGCTTTCTTT | CASSLGGPGGMNTEAFF
NA | TRBD2 | TRBJ2-1 | TRBV7-9 | TGTGCCAGCAGCTTGGGACTAGCGGGGGGTGAGCAGTTCTTC | CASSLGLAGGEQFF
few | NA | TRBJ2-5 | TRBV7-9 | TGTGCCAGCAGTTATGGGCGATCCGGACGGGAGACCCAGTACTTC | CASSYGRSGRETQYF
NA | TRBD1 | TRBJ2-6 | TRBV6-2/TRBV6-3 | TGTGCCAGCAGACTGACAGGGGCGGCAGGGGCCAACGTCCTGACTTTC | CASRLTGAAGANVLTF
NA | TRBD1 | TRBJ1-2 | TRBV19 | TGTGCCAGTAAGGGGGCAGGCTACACCTTC | CASKGAGYTF
NA | NA | TRBJ2-3 | TRBV29-1 | TGCAGCGTCGTACAGGGTTGGCTTTCAGATACGCAGTATTTT | CSVVQGWLSDTQYF
few | NA | TRBJ2-2 | TRBV12-3/TRBV12-4 | TGTGCCAGCAGTTTAAGGGGGGTTGGCACCGGGGAGCTGTTTTTT | CASSLRGVGTGELFF
many | TRBD1 | TRBJ2-2 | TRBV3-1 | TGTGCCGTGGGGACAGAACCAATCCTGAACACCGGGGAGCTGTTTTTT | CAVGTEPILNTGELFF
few | TRBD2 | TRBJ2-1 | TRBV11-1 | TGTGCCAGCAGCTCGCAAGGGGCCGCCTCCGGGACTAGCTCCTACAATGAGCAGTTCTTC | CASSSQGAASGTSSYNEQFF
few | NA | TRBJ1-1 | TRBV4-1 | TGCGCCAGCAGCCAGGGGGGATTCCCCCCGAAAGCTTTCTTT | CASSQGGFPPKAFF
NA | NA | TRBJ1-5 | TRBV6-6 | TGTGCCAGCAGTTACTCGACGGGAGTCGGCAATCAGCCCCAGCATTTT | CASSYSTGVGNQPQHF
few | TRBD1 | TRBJ1-1 | TRBV4-2 | TGTGCCAGCAGCCGCCGGGACAGGGACGTGAACACTGAAGCTTTCTTT | CASSRRDRDVNTEAFF
NA | NA | TRBJ2-7 | TRBV4-1 | TGCGCCAGCAGCGTACAGGGAAGCGAGCAGTACTTC | CASSVQGSEQYF
NA | NA | TRBJ1-5 | TRBV5-1 | TGCGCCAGCAGCTTGATGGGGGATCAGCCCCAGCATTTT | CASSLMGDQPQHF
few | NA | TRBJ2-3 | TRBV7-3 | TGTGCCAGCAGCTTAACTGCACAGGGCACAGATACGCAGTATTTT | CASSLTAQGTDTQYF
few | NA | TRBJ2-1 | TRBV12-3/TRBV12-4 | TGTGCCAGCACTCGCCTCCGGGGCGAGCAGTTCTTC | CASTRLRGEQFF
NA | NA | TRBJ2-5 | TRBV6-5 | TGTGCCAGCATCCCCCTTAAGAGGGGCAAGAGGACCCAGTACTTC | CASIPLKRGKRTQYF
many | NA | TRBJ1-1 | TRBV5-1 | TGCGCCAGCAGCTTGGAAGGAGGGGTCACTGAAGCTTTCTTT | CASSLEGGVTEAFF
many | NA | TRBJ1-3 | TRBV12-3/TRBV12-4 | TGTGCCAGCAGGGCTACTACTGGAAACACCATATATTTT | CASRATTGNTIYF
NA | NA | TRBJ2-7 | TRBV6-5 | TGTGCCAGCAGTTACGGCGATAGCAGTATACGGGAGCAGTACTTC | CASSYGDSSIREQYF
few | TRBD1 | TRBJ1-5 | TRBV28 | TGTGCCAGCAGAAGAGGCCGACAGGGCGGTTACAAGCCCCAGCATTTT | CASRRGRQGGYKPQHF
NA | NA | TRBJ1-5 | TRBV2 | TGTGCCAGCAGTCCGGGGCTGAGGTTAGAGCCCCAGCATTTT | CASSPGLRLEPQHF
few | TRBD2 | TRBJ2-3 | TRBV4-2 | TGTGCCAGCAGCCAAGATCTTAGCGGGGATACGCAGTATTTT | CASSQDLSGDTQYF
NA | NA | TRBJ1-6 | TRBV27 | TGTGCCAGCAGACTCCTCCCGGGACATAATTCACCCCTCCACTTT | CASRLLPGHNSPLHF
few | NA | TRBJ2-3 | TRBV18 | TGTGCCAGCTCACCATCGGGGGCCAAGACGGATACGCAGTATTTT | CASSPSGAKTDTQYF
NA | TRBD1 | TRBJ1-2 | TRBV6-5 | TGTGCCAGCAGTATCCAGGGGGGCGGTGGCTACACCTTC | CASSIQGGGGYTF
few | NA | TRBJ2-1 | TRBV4-2 | TGTGCCAGCAGCCAAGAGGCGGGGTGGAATGAGCAGTTCTTC | CASSQEAGWNEQFF
NA | NA | TRBJ2-5 | TRBV12-3/TRBV12-4 | TGTGCCAGCAGTCCCATTGGGGGGCCGGGAGAGACCCAGTACTTC | CASSPIGGPGETQYF
NA | NA | TRBJ2-3 | TRBV12-3/TRBV12-4 | TGTGCCAGCAGTTTGAGCAATACGCAGTATTTT | CASSLSNTQYF
NA | NA | TRBJ2-3 | TRBV20-1 | TGCAGTGCTAGAGATCTTACAGATACGCAGTATTTT | CSARDLTDTQYF
few | NA | TRBJ1-5 | TRBV15 | TGTGCCACCAGCAGATTTAATCAGCCCCAGCATTTT | CATSRFNQPQHF
once | TRBD2 | TRBJ2-7 | TRBV4-3 | TGCGCCAGCAGCCAAGATACACCGGGGGGGTACGAGCAGTACTTC | CASSQDTPGGYEQYF
NA | NA | TRBJ2-1 | TRBV5-1 | TGCGCCAGCAGCTTGGGACACCAGGTTGCCAATGAGCAGTTCTTC | CASSLGHQVANEQFF